Listed below are T cell receptor beta chains from one sample, sequenced in a study of Ad26.COV2.S vaccination and SARS-CoV-2 variants. Clones were sequenced by immunoSEQ multiplex PCR, and TCRdb holds only the in-frame ones, with some missing. The sample consists of hundreds of thousands of clones, about 89% of them appearing once. The sample in question was peripheral blood, obtained in a trial of Ad26.COV2.S vaccine versus placebo. The receptors stem from a person between 18 and 65 years old who received the Ad26.COV2.S COVID-19 vaccine or a placebo. Each CDR3 is given with its conserved first and last residue. The D gene is left open where the match is weak. Clone size is not always given. Where it is, it says once, few, many or a class for expanded clones.

D: -
J: TRBJ1-5
size: few
V: TRBV30
CDR3: CAWSGDTSNQPQHF
DNA: TGTGCCTGGAGTGGAGACACTAGCAATCAGCCCCAGCATTTT

D: TRBD1
J: TRBJ1-5
size: -
V: TRBV4-3
CDR3: CASSQRQGGQPQHF
DNA: TGCGCCAGCAGCCAAAGACAGGGGGGTCAGCCCCAGCATTTT

D: -
J: TRBJ2-3
size: -
V: TRBV9
CDR3: CASSVDSAGRADTQYF
DNA: TGTGCCAGCAGCGTAGACTCGGCAGGGCGGGCAGATACGCAGTATTTT

D: TRBD1
J: TRBJ1-2
size: -
V: TRBV27
CDR3: CASHRGPNYGYTF
DNA: TGTGCCAGCCACAGGGGTCCTAACTATGGCTACACCTTC

D: -
J: TRBJ2-3
size: -
V: TRBV7-2
CDR3: CASSWGTDTQYF
DNA: TGTGCCAGCAGCTGGGGAACAGATACGCAGTATTTT

D: -
J: TRBJ1-5
size: -
V: TRBV30
CDR3: CALRARGQQGNQPQHF
DNA: TGTGCCTTAAGGGCCCGGGGGCAGCAGGGCAATCAGCCCCAGCATTTT

D: -
J: TRBJ1-5
size: -
V: TRBV24-1
CDR3: CATSDNGVNQPQHF
DNA: TGTGCCACCAGTGATAACGGCGTCAATCAGCCCCAGCATTTT

D: TRBD2
J: TRBJ2-7
size: -
V: TRBV7-9
CDR3: CASRGLAGVPSEQYF
DNA: TGTGCCAGCAGAGGACTAGCGGGAGTTCCTAGCGAGCAGTACTTC

D: -
J: TRBJ2-1
size: once
V: TRBV24-1
CDR3: CATSGNSQNEQFF
DNA: TGTGCCACCAGTGGTAACAGTCAGAATGAGCAGTTCTTC

D: TRBD1
J: TRBJ2-7
size: -
V: TRBV6-6
CDR3: CASSGDRSPLGYEQYF
DNA: TGTGCCAGCAGTGGGGACAGATCCCCCCTTGGATACGAGCAGTACTTC

D: -
J: TRBJ2-7
size: once
V: TRBV19
CDR3: CASSSISATPLYEQYF
DNA: TGTGCCAGTAGTAGTATCTCCGCGACACCCTTATACGAGCAGTACTTC

D: -
J: TRBJ1-1
size: -
V: TRBV11-2
CDR3: CASSLGTNTEAFF
DNA: TGTGCCAGCAGCTTAGGAACGAACACTGAAGCTTTCTTT

D: -
J: TRBJ1-5
size: few
V: TRBV7-9
CDR3: CASSSGYKPQHF
DNA: TGTGCCAGCAGCTCAGGTTACAAGCCCCAGCATTTT

D: -
J: TRBJ2-1
size: -
V: TRBV5-4
CDR3: CASSPKLGEQFF
DNA: TGTGCCAGCAGCCCCAAGTTGGGCGAGCAGTTCTTC

D: TRBD2
J: TRBJ2-2
size: once
V: TRBV7-2
CDR3: CASRPFGGANTGELFF
DNA: TGTGCCAGCAGACCCTTTGGGGGGGCGAACACCGGGGAGCTGTTTTTT

D: TRBD1
J: TRBJ2-7
size: -
V: TRBV5-1
CDR3: CASSLGQGSGEQYF
DNA: TGCGCCAGCAGCTTAGGACAGGGAAGCGGCGAGCAGTACTTC

D: TRBD1
J: TRBJ1-6
size: -
V: TRBV6-5
CDR3: CASSYKGQGNSPLHF
DNA: TGTGCCAGCAGTTACAAAGGACAGGGGAATTCACCCCTCCACTTT

D: -
J: TRBJ2-3
size: once
V: TRBV2
CDR3: CASSGSEQYF
DNA: TGTGCCAGCAGTGGGAGTGAGCAGTATTTT

D: -
J: TRBJ2-7
size: -
V: TRBV12-3/TRBV12-4
CDR3: CASSSWTNYEQYF
DNA: TGTGCCAGCAGTTCGTGGACCAACTACGAGCAGTACTTC

D: -
J: TRBJ2-1
size: -
V: TRBV4-2
CDR3: CASSQDGEADSYNEQFF
DNA: TGTGCCAGCAGCCAAGATGGGGAAGCGGACTCCTACAATGAGCAGTTCTTC

D: -
J: TRBJ2-5
size: once
V: TRBV4-2
CDR3: CASSLDRKETQYF
DNA: TGTGCCAGCAGCCTCGACAGAAAAGAGACCCAGTACTTC

D: TRBD2
J: TRBJ2-7
size: -
V: TRBV29-1
CDR3: CSVVPRGSTGGPSYEQYF
DNA: TGCAGCGTTGTCCCTCGGGGGAGTACGGGAGGGCCGTCCTACGAGCAGTACTTC

D: TRBD1
J: TRBJ1-5
size: few
V: TRBV12-5
CDR3: CASGLQGGGNQPQHF
DNA: TGTGCTAGTGGTTTACAGGGGGGAGGCAATCAGCCCCAGCATTTT

D: TRBD2
J: TRBJ2-7
size: -
V: TRBV18
CDR3: CASSPSIAIAGEQYF
DNA: TGTGCCAGCTCACCAAGTATAGCTATAGCGGGGGAGCAGTACTTC

D: -
J: TRBJ2-1
size: once
V: TRBV7-2
CDR3: CASSLVGGPEQFF
DNA: TGTGCCAGCAGCTTAGTGGGGGGGCCTGAGCAGTTCTTC

D: -
J: TRBJ1-2
size: -
V: TRBV2
CDR3: CASSSSEAPVYGYTF
DNA: TGTGCCAGCAGTAGTTCGGAGGCCCCAGTCTATGGCTACACCTTC

D: -
J: TRBJ2-3
size: few
V: TRBV5-4
CDR3: CASSATGERTDTQYF
DNA: TGTGCCAGCAGCGCGACTGGGGAGCGCACAGATACGCAGTATTTT

D: TRBD1
J: TRBJ2-7
size: -
V: TRBV5-4
CDR3: CASAQNRGVPYEQYF
DNA: TGTGCCAGCGCCCAAAACAGGGGAGTTCCCTACGAGCAGTACTTC

D: TRBD1
J: TRBJ1-1
size: -
V: TRBV7-2
CDR3: CASSRDRTTTEAFF
DNA: TGTGCCAGCAGCCGGGACAGGACTACCACTGAAGCTTTCTTT

D: -
J: TRBJ1-3
size: -
V: TRBV3-1/TRBV3-2
CDR3: CASSQQPTVPLNTIYF
DNA: TGTGCCAGCAGCCAACAACCGACAGTACCTTTAAACACCATATATTTT

D: TRBD2
J: TRBJ2-1
size: -
V: TRBV24-1
CDR3: CATSDRTSGGSNEQFF
DNA: TGTGCCACCAGTGATAGGACTAGCGGGGGGAGCAATGAGCAGTTCTTC

D: -
J: TRBJ2-7
size: once
V: TRBV2
CDR3: CASLTGGDLFYEQYF
DNA: TGTGCCAGCCTAACGGGGGGCGATCTCTTTTACGAGCAGTACTTC

D: -
J: TRBJ1-6
size: -
V: TRBV9
CDR3: CASSVGGQGYGPLHF
DNA: TGTGCCAGCAGCGTAGGAGGGCAGGGTTACGGGCCCCTCCACTTT

D: -
J: TRBJ2-7
size: -
V: TRBV10-3
CDR3: CAISEPYQGGSYEQYF
DNA: TGTGCCATCAGTGAGCCGTACCAGGGAGGTAGCTACGAGCAGTACTTC

D: -
J: TRBJ2-1
size: -
V: TRBV6-2/TRBV6-3
CDR3: CASSPRGQNNEQFF
DNA: TGTGCCAGCAGTCCCCGAGGGCAGAACAATGAGCAGTTCTTC

D: -
J: TRBJ1-5
size: -
V: TRBV2
CDR3: CASSALHSNQPQHF
DNA: TGTGCCAGCAGTGCCTTACATAGCAATCAGCCCCAGCATTTT

D: -
J: TRBJ2-7
size: once
V: TRBV3-1/TRBV3-2
CDR3: CASSQDRGYEQYF
DNA: TGTGCCAGCAGCCAAGATCGGGGTTACGAGCAGTACTTC

D: -
J: TRBJ2-7
size: -
V: TRBV5-4
CDR3: CASSHNQGFGDEQYF
DNA: TGTGCCAGCAGTCACAACCAAGGTTTTGGGGACGAGCAGTACTTC

D: -
J: TRBJ2-1
size: -
V: TRBV5-8
CDR3: CASSLDYYSYNEQFF
DNA: TGTGCCAGCAGCCTGGACTATTACTCCTACAATGAGCAGTTCTTC

D: TRBD2
J: TRBJ2-1
size: -
V: TRBV7-6
CDR3: CASSSSGGTYNEQFF
DNA: TGTGCCAGCAGCAGTAGCGGGGGGACCTACAATGAGCAGTTCTTC

D: -
J: TRBJ1-2
size: few
V: TRBV21-1
CDR3: CASSSTTGGVNYGYTF
DNA: TGTGCCAGCAGCAGTACGACAGGGGGCGTCAACTATGGCTACACCTTC

D: -
J: TRBJ1-6
size: few
V: TRBV27
CDR3: CASSFRMGYSPLHF
DNA: TGTGCCAGCAGCTTCCGGATGGGTTACTCACCCCTCCACTTT

D: -
J: TRBJ2-7
size: once
V: TRBV27
CDR3: CASSSPGVYEQYF
DNA: TGTGCCAGCAGCTCCCCTGGGGTTTACGAGCAGTACTTC

D: -
J: TRBJ2-1
size: -
V: TRBV6-4
CDR3: CASRDEQTFNLSSYNEQFF
DNA: TGTGCCAGCAGAGACGAACAGACATTTAACCTTAGCTCCTACAATGAGCAGTTCTTC

D: -
J: TRBJ2-7
size: -
V: TRBV11-3
CDR3: CASSFGTTSYEQYF
DNA: TGTGCCAGCAGCTTCGGGACCACATCCTACGAGCAGTACTTC

D: TRBD1
J: TRBJ1-1
size: -
V: TRBV3-1/TRBV3-2
CDR3: CASSPGTAGPEAFF
DNA: TGTGCCAGCAGCCCCGGGACAGCCGGACCTGAAGCTTTCTTT

D: -
J: TRBJ2-7
size: -
V: TRBV24-1
CDR3: CATSDRRGSSYEQYF
DNA: TGTGCCACCAGTGATCGCCGGGGAAGCTCCTACGAGCAGTACTTC

D: -
J: TRBJ1-4
size: -
V: TRBV15
CDR3: CATSVRGGEKLFF
DNA: TGTGCCACCAGCGTACGGGGGGGGGAAAAACTGTTTTTT

D: -
J: TRBJ1-1
size: -
V: TRBV7-9
CDR3: CASSSVGGNTEAFF
DNA: TGTGCCAGCAGCTCGGTAGGGGGTAACACTGAAGCTTTCTTT

D: TRBD1
J: TRBJ1-1
size: -
V: TRBV7-9
CDR3: CASSSSQGVGTEAFF
DNA: TGTGCCAGCAGCTCTAGCCAGGGGGTTGGCACTGAAGCTTTCTTT

D: -
J: TRBJ2-7
size: once
V: TRBV7-8
CDR3: CASSLTTDSGYEQYF
DNA: TGTGCCAGCAGCTTAACGACAGACTCGGGCTACGAGCAGTACTTC

D: TRBD2
J: TRBJ2-3
size: -
V: TRBV2
CDR3: CASIRLAGADTQYF
DNA: TGTGCCAGCATCAGACTAGCGGGAGCAGATACGCAGTATTTT

D: -
J: TRBJ2-2
size: -
V: TRBV10-1
CDR3: CASSESTGQVKSSGELFF
DNA: TGCGCCAGCAGTGAGTCGACCGGCCAAGTTAAAAGCTCCGGGGAGCTGTTTTTT

D: -
J: TRBJ1-1
size: -
V: TRBV30
CDR3: CAWADSMNTEAFF
DNA: TGTGCCTGGGCGGACAGTATGAACACTGAAGCTTTCTTT

D: -
J: TRBJ1-2
size: -
V: TRBV28
CDR3: CASLDSLNYGYTF
DNA: TGTGCCAGCCTGGACAGCCTAAACTATGGCTACACCTTC

D: -
J: TRBJ1-6
size: -
V: TRBV18
CDR3: CASSPQAGEASPLHF
DNA: TGTGCCAGCTCACCACAAGCAGGGGAGGCTTCACCCCTCCACTTT

D: -
J: TRBJ2-1
size: -
V: TRBV6-5
CDR3: CASSLQPTLAYEQFF
DNA: TGTGCCAGCAGTCTACAGCCGACACTAGCCTATGAGCAGTTCTTC

D: -
J: TRBJ2-3
size: -
V: TRBV5-1
CDR3: CASSAQGQDTDTQYF
DNA: TGCGCCAGCAGCGCACAGGGTCAGGACACAGATACGCAGTATTTT

D: -
J: TRBJ1-1
size: -
V: TRBV7-9
CDR3: CASSPRLNTEAFF
DNA: TGTGCCAGCAGCCCAAGGTTGAACACTGAAGCTTTCTTT

D: TRBD1
J: TRBJ2-1
size: -
V: TRBV27
CDR3: CASSLYNLQGSSYNEQFF
DNA: TGTGCCAGCAGTTTATACAACCTACAGGGGAGCTCCTACAATGAGCAGTTCTTC